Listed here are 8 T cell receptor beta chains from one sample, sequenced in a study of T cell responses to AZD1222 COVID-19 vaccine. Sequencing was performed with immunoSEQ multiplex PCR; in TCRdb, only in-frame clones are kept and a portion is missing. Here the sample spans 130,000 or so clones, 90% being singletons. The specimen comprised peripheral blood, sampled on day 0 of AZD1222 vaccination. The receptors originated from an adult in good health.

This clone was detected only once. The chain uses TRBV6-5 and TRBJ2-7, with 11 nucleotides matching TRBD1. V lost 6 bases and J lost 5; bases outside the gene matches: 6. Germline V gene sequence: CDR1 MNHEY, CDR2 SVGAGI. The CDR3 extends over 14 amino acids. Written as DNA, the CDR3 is TGTGCCAGCAGGGTGGACAGGGGGCTACACGAGCAGTACTTC. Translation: CASRVDRGLHEQYF.

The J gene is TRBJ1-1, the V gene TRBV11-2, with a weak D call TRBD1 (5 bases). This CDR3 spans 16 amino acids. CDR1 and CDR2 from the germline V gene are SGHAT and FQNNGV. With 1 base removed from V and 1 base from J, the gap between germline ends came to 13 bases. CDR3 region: CASSLVGAGANTEAFF. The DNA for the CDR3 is TGTGCCAGCAGCTTAGTTGGGGCGGGAGCGAACACTGAAGCTTTCTTT.

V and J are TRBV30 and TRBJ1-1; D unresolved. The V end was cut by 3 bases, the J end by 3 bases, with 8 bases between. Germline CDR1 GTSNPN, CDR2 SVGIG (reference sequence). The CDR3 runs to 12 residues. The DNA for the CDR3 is TGTGCCTGGAGAACGGTGGACACTGAAGCTTTCTTT. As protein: CAWRTVDTEAFF.

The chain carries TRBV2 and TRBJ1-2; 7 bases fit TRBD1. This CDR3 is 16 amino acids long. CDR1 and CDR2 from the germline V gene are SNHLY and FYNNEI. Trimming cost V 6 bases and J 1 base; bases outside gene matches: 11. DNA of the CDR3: TGTGCCAGCAGGGGAGGGGGCGGTTTAAGTAACTATGGCTACACCTTC. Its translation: CASRGGGGLSNYGYTF. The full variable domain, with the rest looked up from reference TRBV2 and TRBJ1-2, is EPEVTQTPSHQVTQMGQEVILRCVPISNHLYFYWYRQILGQKVEFLVSFYNNEISEKSEIFDDQFSVERPDGSNFTLKIRSTKLEDSAMYFCASRGGGGLSNYGYTFGSGTRLTVV.

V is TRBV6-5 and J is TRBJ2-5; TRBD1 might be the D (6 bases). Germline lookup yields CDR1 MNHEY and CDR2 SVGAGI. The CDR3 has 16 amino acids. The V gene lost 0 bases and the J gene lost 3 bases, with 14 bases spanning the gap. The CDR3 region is CASSYSSDSGEETQYF. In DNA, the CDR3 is TGTGCCAGCAGTTACTCGAGTGACTCAGGGGAAGAGACCCAGTACTTC.

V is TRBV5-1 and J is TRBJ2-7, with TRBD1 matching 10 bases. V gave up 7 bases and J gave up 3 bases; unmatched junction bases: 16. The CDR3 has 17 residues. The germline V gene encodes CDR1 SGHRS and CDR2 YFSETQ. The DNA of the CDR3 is TGCGCCAGCGCCGAGACAGGGGGCGCTGGGGGTAACTACGAGCAGTACTTC. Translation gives CASAETGGAGGNYEQYF.

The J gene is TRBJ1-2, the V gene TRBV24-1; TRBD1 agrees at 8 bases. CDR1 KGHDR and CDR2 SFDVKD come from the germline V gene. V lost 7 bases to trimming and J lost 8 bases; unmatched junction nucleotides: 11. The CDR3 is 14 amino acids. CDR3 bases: TGTGCCACCAGGGGGGGACAGGAATATGGCGGCTACACCTTC. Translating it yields CATRGGQEYGGYTF.

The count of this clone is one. Here the CDR3 DNA reads TGTGCCAGCAGTTGGGGGACAGGGGGCTATTACGAGCAGTACTTC. It specifies CASSWGTGGYYEQYF. V gene TRBV27 combines with J gene TRBJ2-7; 12 bases agree with TRBD1. The CDR3 covers 15 residues. Germline CDR1 reads MNHEY; CDR2 reads SMNVEV (reference sequence). J lost 4 bases, V lost 4 bases, and 5 bases had no gene match.